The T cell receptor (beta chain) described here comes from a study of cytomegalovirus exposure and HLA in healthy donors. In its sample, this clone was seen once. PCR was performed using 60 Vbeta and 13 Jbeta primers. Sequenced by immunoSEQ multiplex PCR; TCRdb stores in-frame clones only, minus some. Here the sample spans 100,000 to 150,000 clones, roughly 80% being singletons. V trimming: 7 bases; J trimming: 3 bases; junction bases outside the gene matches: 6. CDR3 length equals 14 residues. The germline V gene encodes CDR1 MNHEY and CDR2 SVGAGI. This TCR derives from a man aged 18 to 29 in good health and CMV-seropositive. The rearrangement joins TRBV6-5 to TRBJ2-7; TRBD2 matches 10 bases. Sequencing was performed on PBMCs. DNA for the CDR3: TGTGCCAGCATCGCGGTAGCGGGGGGCTACGAGCAGTACTTC. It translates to CASIAVAGGYEQYF.